The rows below give T cell receptor beta chains drawn from one sample of a study of cytomegalovirus exposure and HLA in healthy donors. Profiling relied on immunoSEQ multiplex PCR, and the TCRdb table lists in-frame clones only, not all of them. The sample yields roughly 200,000 clones, over 80% seen once. Input material: PBMCs. The receptors originated from a boy younger than 10 in good health and CMV-seronegative. Both conserved end residues are part of each CDR3. The D gene is left open where the match is weak. Only some rows state a clone size, as once, few, many or a class for expanded clones.

cdr3_nt: TGTGCCTGGAGTGGGACAGGGGGCAAAGGCTACACCTTC
cdr3_aa: CAWSGTGGKGYTF
v_call: TRBV30
j_call: TRBJ1-2
clone_size: .
d_call: TRBD1

cdr3_nt: TGTGCCAGCAGTTTGGGGGGTAACCCCTACAATGAGCAGTTCTTC
cdr3_aa: CASSLGGNPYNEQFF
v_call: TRBV27
j_call: TRBJ2-1
clone_size: .
d_call: .

cdr3_nt: TGTGCCAGCAGCGTAGACATGGGACTAGTCTCCGAGCAGTACTTC
cdr3_aa: CASSVDMGLVSEQYF
v_call: TRBV9
j_call: TRBJ2-7
clone_size: .
d_call: TRBD2

cdr3_nt: TGTGCCAGCAGCGCGGGACTAGCGGGCTTTCAAGGTGAGCAGTTCTTC
cdr3_aa: CASSAGLAGFQGEQFF
v_call: TRBV11-2
j_call: TRBJ2-1
clone_size: .
d_call: TRBD2

cdr3_nt: TGTGCCAGCAGTCCCCTCTCTCGCGATCAGCCCCAGCATTTT
cdr3_aa: CASSPLSRDQPQHF
v_call: TRBV27
j_call: TRBJ1-5
clone_size: .
d_call: .

cdr3_nt: TGTGCCGGGGGCGGGCACAACTCTGGAAACACCATATATTTT
cdr3_aa: CAGGGHNSGNTIYF
v_call: TRBV30
j_call: TRBJ1-3
clone_size: .
d_call: .

cdr3_nt: TGTGCCAGCAGTCCTTCCTACGAGCAGTACTTC
cdr3_aa: CASSPSYEQYF
v_call: TRBV6-6
j_call: TRBJ2-7
clone_size: few
d_call: .

cdr3_nt: TGTGCCAGCAGCCCGACAGGGAATCAGCCCCAGCATTTT
cdr3_aa: CASSPTGNQPQHF
v_call: TRBV6-6
j_call: TRBJ1-5
clone_size: .
d_call: TRBD1

cdr3_nt: TGTGCCAGCAGCTTCCCCGGGACAGACAATGAGCAGTTCTTC
cdr3_aa: CASSFPGTDNEQFF
v_call: TRBV5-8
j_call: TRBJ2-1
clone_size: .
d_call: TRBD1

cdr3_nt: TGTGCCAGTAGTAAACACCGGGACAGGGGGCGAGTCAAAAACATTCAGTACTTC
cdr3_aa: CASSKHRDRGRVKNIQYF
v_call: TRBV19
j_call: TRBJ2-4
clone_size: .
d_call: TRBD1

cdr3_nt: TGTGCCAGTAGTCTCCTGGACATGAGAGACGAAAAACTGTTTTTT
cdr3_aa: CASSLLDMRDEKLFF
v_call: TRBV19
j_call: TRBJ1-4
clone_size: .
d_call: .

cdr3_nt: TGTGCCAGCATAAACGGGAGGTACGAGCAGTACTTC
cdr3_aa: CASINGRYEQYF
v_call: TRBV2
j_call: TRBJ2-7
clone_size: once
d_call: TRBD2

cdr3_nt: TGTGCCAGCAGCGTCGACCGCGGGGGGGCGAGTAGAGAGACCCAGTACTTC
cdr3_aa: CASSVDRGGASRETQYF
v_call: TRBV9
j_call: TRBJ2-5
clone_size: .
d_call: TRBD2

cdr3_nt: TGTGCCAGCCAAGCGCATGAGCAGTTCTTC
cdr3_aa: CASQAHEQFF
v_call: TRBV25-1
j_call: TRBJ2-1
clone_size: .
d_call: .

cdr3_nt: TGTGCCACCAAACCACAGGGTGTAAGGCCCGAGCAGTACTTC
cdr3_aa: CATKPQGVRPEQYF
v_call: TRBV2
j_call: TRBJ2-7
clone_size: .
d_call: .